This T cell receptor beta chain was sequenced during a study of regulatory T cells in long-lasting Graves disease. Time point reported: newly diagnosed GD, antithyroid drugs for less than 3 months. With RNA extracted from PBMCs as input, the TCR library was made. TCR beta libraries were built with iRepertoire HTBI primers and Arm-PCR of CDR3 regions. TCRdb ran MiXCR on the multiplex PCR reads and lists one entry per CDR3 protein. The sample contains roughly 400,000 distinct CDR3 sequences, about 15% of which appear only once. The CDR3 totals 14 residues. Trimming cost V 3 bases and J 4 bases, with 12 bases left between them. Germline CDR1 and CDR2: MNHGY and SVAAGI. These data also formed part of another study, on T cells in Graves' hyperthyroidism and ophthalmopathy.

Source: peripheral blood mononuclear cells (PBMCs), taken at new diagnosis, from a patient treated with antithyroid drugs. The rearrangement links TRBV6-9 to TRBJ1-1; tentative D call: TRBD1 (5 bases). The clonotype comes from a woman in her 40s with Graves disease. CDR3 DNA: TGTGCCAGCAGTTACGAGGGACGGGGCACTGAAGCTTTCTTT. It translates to CASSYEGRGTEAFF.